Listed here is a single T cell receptor (beta chain). The target antigen is unknown. The germline V and J ends were trimmed by 6 bases and 2 bases, with 17 bases remaining between them. The germline gives CDR1 SGDLS, CDR2 YYNGEE. CDR3 length: 15 amino acids. In chemo-refractory metastatic non-small-cell lung cancer, patients got ipilimumab CTLA-4 blockade together with focal radiation. This sample stems from a study of radiotherapy plus CTLA-4 blockade in lung cancer. General study results and limits: Radiotherapy with ipilimumab was followed by blood expansion of tumor-derived clones. Early blood T cell clone dynamics, with interferon-beta, were reported to best predict response.

Repertoires were generated with immunoSEQ multiplex PCR, while TCRdb's copy carries only in-frame clones and drops some. The sample carries roughly 76,000 clones, 70% to 85% recorded once. This receptor was identified in a human donor with non-small cell lung cancer whose response to radiotherapy plus ipilimumab could not be evaluated. This sequence joins TRBV9 and TRBJ2-5, with TRBD1 as a possible D gene (7 bases). Sequenced here: peripheral blood, sampled from a patient treated with radiotherapy plus ipilimumab. CDR3 amino acids: CASTTAGQPQETQYF. CDR3 DNA sequence: TGTGCCAGCACTACGGCGGGACAGCCACAAGAGACCCAGTACTTC. Based on the CDR3 plus reference TRBV9 and TRBJ2-5, the full variable domain is DSGVTQTPKHLITATGQRVTLRCSPRSGDLSVYWYQQSLDQGLQFLIQYYNGEERAKGNILERFSAQQFPDLHSELNLSSLELGDSALYFCASTTAGQPQETQYFGPGTRLLVL.